This T cell receptor (beta chain) is from a study of blood T cell repertoires in COVID-19. This clone was counted a single time. Sequenced by immunoSEQ multiplex PCR; TCRdb stores in-frame clones only, minus some. The sample gives roughly 120,000 clones, about 85% of which show up once; about 1.3% is in the top ten. Sequencing was performed on peripheral blood. The sequence came from a man aged 40-50 years with acute or convalescent COVID-19.

Here the CDR3 reads CASSMTVASTDTQYF. CDR3 coding DNA: TGTGCCAGTAGTATGACAGTCGCTAGCACAGATACGCAGTATTTT. The chain links TRBV19 to TRBJ2-3, with D possibly TRBD1 on 5 matching bases. V lost 3 bases to trimming and J lost 0 bases, with 10 bases between them. Germline V gene data show CDR1 as LNHDA and CDR2 as SQIVND (reference sequence). The CDR3 is made up of 15 amino acids. Looking up the rest from reference TRBV19 and TRBJ2-3 gives the full variable domain: DGGITQSPKYLFRKEGQNVTLSCEQNLNHDAMYWYRQDPGQGLRLIYYSQIVNDFQKGDIAEGYSVSREKKESFPLTVTSAQKNPTAFYLCASSMTVASTDTQYFGPGTRLTVL.